This T cell receptor beta chain was identified in a study of control samples from healthy donors and cancer patients. CDR3 size: 14 residues. The germline gives CDR1 KGHSH, CDR2 LQKENI. Trimming cost V 3 bases and J 6 bases, with 14 bases left between them. This clone was counted a single time. The data were produced by immunoSEQ multiplex PCR, yet TCRdb's version contains in-frame clones alone and is incomplete. The top ten clones hold around 9% of a sample with about 20,000 clones, around nine tenths of them seen once. This clonotype originated in a woman aged 55-70 years with head and neck cancer. Source material: PBMCs. The chain uses TRBV18 and TRBJ1-2; D unclear. The CDR3 DNA is TGTGCCAGCTCACCGGCTTGGCAAAAGGATGGCTACACCTTC. It codes for CASSPAWQKDGYTF.